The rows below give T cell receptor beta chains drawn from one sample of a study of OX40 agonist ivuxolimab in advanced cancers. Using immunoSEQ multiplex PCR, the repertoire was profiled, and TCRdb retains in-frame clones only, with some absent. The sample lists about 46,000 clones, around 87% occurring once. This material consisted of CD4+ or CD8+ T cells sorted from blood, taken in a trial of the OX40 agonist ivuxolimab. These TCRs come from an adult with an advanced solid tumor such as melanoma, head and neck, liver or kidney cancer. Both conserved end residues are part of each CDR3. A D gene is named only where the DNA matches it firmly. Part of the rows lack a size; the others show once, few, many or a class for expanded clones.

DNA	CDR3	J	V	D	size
TGTGCCAGCAGTTGGGGACAGGGAAATGGCTACACCTTC	CASSWGQGNGYTF	TRBJ1-2	TRBV6-5	TRBD1	.
TGTGCCAGCAGCCAAGGGGCAGGGGGAATGGAAGCTTTCTTT	CASSQGAGGMEAFF	TRBJ1-1	TRBV14	TRBD1	.
TGTGCCAGCAGTCCGAGGCGGTCGTCGGAGCAGTACTTC	CASSPRRSSEQYF	TRBJ2-7	TRBV6-6	.	once
TGTGCCAGCAGCTTGTTCGGAGATCAGAACACTGAAGCTTTCTTT	CASSLFGDQNTEAFF	TRBJ1-1	TRBV5-5	.	.
TGCAGCCCCGACACTGAAGCTTTCTTT	CSPDTEAFF	TRBJ1-1	TRBV20-1	.	.
TGTGCCAGCAGCTTGTCGGACCGACCGGGGTACACCTTC	CASSLSDRPGYTF	TRBJ1-2	TRBV7-9	.	.
TGTGCCAGCAGCACAGCGCTCCGGGAGACCCAGTACTTC	CASSTALRETQYF	TRBJ2-5	TRBV7-9	.	.
TGTGCCAGCACCAGGGACAGGGCAGACCAGCCCCAGCATTTT	CASTRDRADQPQHF	TRBJ1-5	TRBV28	TRBD1	once
TGTGCCAGTAGTATTTCCGGGAGCTCCTACAATGAGCAGTTCTTC	CASSISGSSYNEQFF	TRBJ2-1	TRBV19	.	.
TGTGCCAGCAGCTTTGGAGACGGGACAACAGGTGAAGCTTTCTTT	CASSFGDGTTGEAFF	TRBJ1-1	TRBV7-8	.	.
TGTGCCAGCAGCCTCGCGACTACCCGCTCTGGGGCCAACGTCCTGACTTTC	CASSLATTRSGANVLTF	TRBJ2-6	TRBV7-9	.	.
TGTGCCAGCAGCCGGGCCACCGAGCAGTACTTC	CASSRATEQYF	TRBJ2-7	TRBV7-9	.	few
TGTGCCAGCAGTTTTACCTCCCTAGCGGGGGGGTTCACAGATACGCAGTATTTT	CASSFTSLAGGFTDTQYF	TRBJ2-3	TRBV2	TRBD2	.
TGTGCCAGCAGTTACCTCTTCTCGAACACTGAAGCTTTCTTT	CASSYLFSNTEAFF	TRBJ1-1	TRBV6-5	.	.
TGTGCCAGCAGCTTAGACAGTTCCACAGATACGCAGTATTTT	CASSLDSSTDTQYF	TRBJ2-3	TRBV13	.	.
TGCAGTGTCCAGACAGTGGACGGTCAGTACTTC	CSVQTVDGQYF	TRBJ2-7	TRBV20-1	.	.
TGTGCCAGCAGCGTGTACGGGGGGCCTCCCTACGAGCAGTACTTC	CASSVYGGPPYEQYF	TRBJ2-7	TRBV7-3	.	once
TGCGCCAGCAGCCAACAGACAGGTCCCTACGAGCAGTACTTC	CASSQQTGPYEQYF	TRBJ2-7	TRBV4-1	.	.
TGTGCCAGCAGCGCGGAGGGGAGGGGCCGGTGGGAGCAGTACTTC	CASSAEGRGRWEQYF	TRBJ2-7	TRBV7-9	TRBD2	.
TGCGCCAGCAGTGACAGGGAGGGGCGCACAGATACGCAGTATTTT	CASSDREGRTDTQYF	TRBJ2-3	TRBV5-1	.	.
TGTGCCAGCAGTGAATCGGGGGCGCGTACTGAAGCTTTCTTT	CASSESGARTEAFF	TRBJ1-1	TRBV2	.	few
TGTGCCAGCTCACCACCAAGCGGGAGGGCCCTCAATGAGCAGTTCTTC	CASSPPSGRALNEQFF	TRBJ2-1	TRBV18	TRBD2	.
TGTGCCAGCAGCGCAGGGACTGCCTCCTACAATGAGCAGTTCTTC	CASSAGTASYNEQFF	TRBJ2-1	TRBV9	.	.
TGTGCCACCAGCAGAGATCGTGCAGGGGATGACTACGAGCAGTACTTC	CATSRDRAGDDYEQYF	TRBJ2-7	TRBV15	.	.
TGTGCCAGCAACCCCGTTTTCGCAGGGGAAATTTATGGCTACACCTTC	CASNPVFAGEIYGYTF	TRBJ1-2	TRBV6-6	.	.
TGTGCCAGCAGTCCAGGGACTAGCGGGAAGGGCGAGCAGTACTTC	CASSPGTSGKGEQYF	TRBJ2-7	TRBV27	TRBD2	.
TGTGCCAGCAGCTTAGCCGGGACCCACTTCAATGAGCAGTTCTTC	CASSLAGTHFNEQFF	TRBJ2-1	TRBV7-8	.	few
TGTGCCAGCAGTTTAGTTTTGAGAGAGCAGTACTTC	CASSLVLREQYF	TRBJ2-7	TRBV28	.	.
TGCGCCAGCAGCCAAGCCCCTACAGGAAGCCTCTCCTACGAGCAGTACTTC	CASSQAPTGSLSYEQYF	TRBJ2-7	TRBV4-1	.	.
TGTGCCAGCAGCTCTCCGACAGGGGAGAACACTGAAGCTTTCTTT	CASSSPTGENTEAFF	TRBJ1-1	TRBV7-6	TRBD1	.
TGTGCCAGCAGCTTAAAGGGGGCCCTAATGAACACTGAAGCTTTCTTT	CASSLKGALMNTEAFF	TRBJ1-1	TRBV13	TRBD1	once
TGTGCCAGCAGCTTGGTTCGAAGTCAGAGCTCCTACGAGCAGTACTTC	CASSLVRSQSSYEQYF	TRBJ2-7	TRBV5-8	.	.
TGTGCCAGCAGTACTAGCGGGTACTACGAGCAGTACTTC	CASSTSGYYEQYF	TRBJ2-7	TRBV2	TRBD2	.
TGTGCCAGCAGTTTCGGGGGTTTCTACGAGCAGTACTTC	CASSFGGFYEQYF	TRBJ2-7	TRBV27	.	.
TGTGCCAGTAGTGTCGGGGTAGAAGGGTTGGACGAGCAGTACTTC	CASSVGVEGLDEQYF	TRBJ2-7	TRBV19	.	.
TGTGCCAGCAGCTTCCTTAAGCGGGGCACAGATACGCAGTATTTT	CASSFLKRGTDTQYF	TRBJ2-3	TRBV11-1	.	.
TGTGCCAGCAGTTTCCATACAGCGGGATACGGTTTTTTGGATTACGAGCAGTACTTC	CASSFHTAGYGFLDYEQYF	TRBJ2-7	TRBV28	TRBD2	.
TGTGCCAGCAGCTCGCGGGTTACAGGGGGCGCAGATACGCAGTATTTT	CASSSRVTGGADTQYF	TRBJ2-3	TRBV7-8	TRBD1	.
TGCAGCGTTGCTGGGGGGGTCTCCTACGAGCAGTACTTC	CSVAGGVSYEQYF	TRBJ2-7	TRBV29-1	TRBD2	once
TGTGCCTGGAGTGTACCTGCTCTCTTT	CAWSVPALF	TRBJ1-1	TRBV30	.	few
TGTGCCAGTAGTATAGATCAGCTGGGGATATATGGCTACACCTTC	CASSIDQLGIYGYTF	TRBJ1-2	TRBV19	.	.
TGTGCCAGTCGAGGGCAGTTTGGCGAAAAACTGTTTTTT	CASRGQFGEKLFF	TRBJ1-4	TRBV2	.	.
TGTCCTGGGAGCTCCTCTAAGGACAGCTACAATGAGCAGTTCTTC	CPGSSSKDSYNEQFF	TRBJ2-1	TRBV22-1	.	.
TGTGCCAGCAGCACTCCTGGGGCCTCGGATTCACCCCTCCACTTT	CASSTPGASDSPLHF	TRBJ1-6	TRBV5-4	.	.
TGCGCCAGACCCGACTTTGTTAGACTGATCCTATACGAGCAGTACTTC	CARPDFVRLILYEQYF	TRBJ2-7	TRBV10-1	.	.